The next 24 T cell receptor beta chains were all read from a single sample in a study of blood T cell repertoires in COVID-19. The method was immunoSEQ multiplex PCR; TCRdb's version includes in-frame clones alone and lacks a portion of them. The sample carries approximately 390,000 clones, around nine tenths recorded once. Sequencing was done on a sample of PBMCs or T cells enriched from blood (not recorded which). These receptors all come from a woman aged 50 to 60 who had recovered from COVID-19.

The chain carries TRBV4-1 and TRBJ1-1; 8 bases agree with TRBD1. J lost 1 base, V lost 4 bases, and 5 bases had no gene match. Germline V gives CDR1 MGHRA, CDR2 YSYEKL. The length of the CDR3 is 15 residues. CDR3 sequence reads: CASSLQGGKNTEAFF. The CDR3 bases are TGCGCCAGCAGCCTACAGGGGGGTAAGAACACTGAAGCTTTCTTT.

CDR3 nucleotides: TGTGCCAGTAGTATGGCAGGGCGCTCTAACTATGGCTACACCTTC. Its protein is CASSMAGRSNYGYTF. The V gene is TRBV19, the J gene TRBJ1-2; D perhaps matches TRBD1 (5 bases). The CDR3 totals 15 residues. V lost 3 bases, J lost 0 bases, and 11 bases lay in between. Germline loops: CDR1 LNHDA, CDR2 SQIVND (reference sequence).

This clone was seen just once. Written as DNA, the CDR3 is TGTGCCAGCAGTGCCACAGGGGCAGGTGAGCAGTTCTTC. Its protein is CASSATGAGEQFF. V usage is TRBV28 and J usage is TRBJ2-1, with TRBD1 matching 7 bases. CDR1 and CDR2 from the germline V gene are MDHEN and SYDVKM. With 5 bases clipped from V and 9 bases from J, the junction kept 7 bases outside the gene matches. This CDR3 has 13 amino acids.

This clone was counted only a few times. The gene calls are TRBV12-5 and TRBJ2-7; D may be TRBD2 (5 bases). This CDR3 contains 17 residues. The germline V gene has CDR1 LGHNT and CDR2 FRNRAP. V was pared by 3 bases and J by 0 bases, with 18 bases between. The chain's CDR3 is CASGFAPLGAYSYEQYF. DNA for the CDR3: TGTGCTAGTGGTTTTGCCCCGTTGGGAGCCTACTCCTACGAGCAGTACTTC.

The chain employs TRBV5-1 and TRBJ1-4, with D tentatively TRBD1 (6 bases). The V gene's germline CDR1 is SGHRS and CDR2 YFSETQ. This CDR3 is built from 16 residues. V was shortened by 4 bases and J by 0 bases, with 13 bases between the two germline ends. The CDR3 DNA is TGCGCCAGCAGCGGACGGACAGTTGCAACTAATGAAAAACTGTTTTTT. Translating it yields CASSGRTVATNEKLFF.

The V call is TRBV10-1, the J call TRBJ2-2; D unclear. This CDR3 has 12 amino acids. CDR1 is WNHNN and CDR2 is SYGVQD in the germline V gene (reference sequence). CDR3 in DNA: TGCGGAACGATTGAGGACACCGGGGAGCTGTTTTTT. Its protein product is CGTIEDTGELFF.

The chain combines TRBV9 with TRBJ1-2, with 7 bases identical to TRBD1. V trimming: 7 bases; J trimming: 0 bases; junction bases outside the gene matches: 6. Looked up from germline, CDR1 is SGDLS and CDR2 is YYNGEE. There are 14 residues in the CDR3. The CDR3 DNA is TGTGCCAGCGGGGGGACAGCTGCTAACTATGGCTACACCTTC. Protein product: CASGGTAANYGYTF.

The chain joins TRBV6-5 to TRBJ2-3, with TRBD2 matching over 10 bases. V was pared by 8 bases and J by 2 bases, with 4 bases of the junction left unmatched. The CDR3 contains 14 residues. The germline CDR1 and CDR2 sequences are MNHEY and SVGAGI. This CDR3 reads CASAGLADTDTQYF. In DNA, the CDR3 is TGTGCCAGCGCAGGACTAGCGGACACAGATACGCAGTATTTT.

The genes are TRBV30 and TRBJ2-3; tentatively, D is TRBD2 (5 bases). The V end was cut by 2 bases, the J end by 3 bases, with 9 bases between. The V gene's germline CDR1 is GTSNPN and CDR2 SVGIG (reference sequence). The CDR3 totals 13 residues. This CDR3 is CAWSTGITDTQYF. The CDR3 DNA follows: TGTGCCTGGAGTACGGGAATAACAGATACGCAGTATTTT.

The chain is built from TRBV28 and TRBJ2-7, with 7 bases fitting TRBD1. After removal of 3 bases from V and 0 bases from J, the junction contained 5 bases not matched to a gene. CDR1 MDHEN and CDR2 SYDVKM come from the germline V gene. The CDR3 is made up of 15 amino acids. The CDR3 protein is CASSLIRDSSYEQYF. CDR3 nucleotides: TGTGCCAGCAGTTTGATCCGGGACAGCTCCTACGAGCAGTACTTC.

The chain couples TRBV2 to TRBJ1-2, with 9 bases aligning to TRBD1. The CDR3 spans 14 residues. The V segment lost 3 bases and the J segment 5 bases; nucleotides outside the gene matches: 4. Looked up from germline, CDR1 is SNHLY and CDR2 is FYNNEI. The CDR3 spells CASSEGTGLYGYTF. In DNA form, the CDR3 reads TGTGCCAGCAGTGAGGGGACAGGGCTTTATGGCTACACCTTC.

V is TRBV2 and J is TRBJ1-5; D is possibly TRBD1 (5 bases). The CDR3 has 13 residues. The V gene's germline CDR1 is SNHLY and CDR2 FYNNEI. Trimming removed 6 bases at V and 3 bases at J, with 9 bases between. CDR3 region: CASSSGDNQPQHF. For the CDR3, the DNA is TGTGCCAGCAGCTCGGGGGACAATCAGCCCCAGCATTTT.

This clone occurred a few times. V usage is TRBV28 and J usage is TRBJ1-6; possibly TRBD1 for D (6 bases). Germline CDR1 reads MDHEN; CDR2 reads SYDVKM. This CDR3 has 17 residues. V dropped 3 bases and J dropped 13 bases, with 25 bases sitting between them. CDR3 loop: CASSFFRAGTSGLPLHF. The CDR3 DNA reads as TGTGCCAGCAGTTTTTTTAGGGCCGGGACATCCGGTTTGCCCCTCCACTTT. The variable domain in full, completed from reference TRBV28 and TRBJ1-6, reads DVKVTQSSRYLVKRTGEKVFLECVQDMDHENMFWYRQDPGLGLRLIYFSYDVKMKEKGDIPEGYSVSREKKERFSLILESASTNQTSMYLCASSFFRAGTSGLPLHFGNGTRLTVT.

This rearrangement joins TRBV28 to TRBJ1-5, with a tentative D call TRBD1 (6 bases). Trimming shortened V by 4 bases and J by 9 bases, and 10 bases separated the two germline ends. The CDR3 is made up of 12 amino acids. CDR1 is MDHEN, CDR2 SYDVKM, per germline. The CDR3 DNA sequence: TGTGCCAGCAGTTCAGGGGAATGGCCCCAGCATTTT. This codes for CASSSGEWPQHF.

The chain combines TRBV29-1 with TRBJ2-3; 7 bases match TRBD2. Germline V gene sequence: CDR1 SQVTM, CDR2 ANQGSEA. The V segment lost 7 bases and the J segment 0 bases; nucleotides outside the gene matches: 4. CDR3 length equals 13 residues. The CDR3 reads CSASGASTDTQYF. The CDR3 bases are TGCAGCGCCAGCGGGGCTAGCACAGATACGCAGTATTTT.

The chain links TRBV3-1 (or the pseudogene TRBV3-2) to TRBJ1-5; possible D gene TRBD1, 6 bases. CDR3 length equals 14 residues. CDR1 and CDR2 from the germline V gene are LGHDT and YNNKEL (reference sequence). Trimming cost V 2 bases and J 7 bases, with 12 bases left between them. The DNA for the CDR3 is TGTGCCAGCAGCCAATTCAGAGGGGGACAGCCCCAGCATTTT. Translated: CASSQFRGGQPQHF.

The CDR3 DNA follows: TGTGCCAGCTCACCAGGTCAGGGCGGGGGGAACTACGAGCAGTACTTC. Amino acids: CASSPGQGGGNYEQYF. V is TRBV18 and J is TRBJ2-7; 8 bases line up with TRBD2. The V and J ends lost 2 bases and 3 bases, in that order; junction bases with no gene match: 9. The germline V gene encodes CDR1 KGHSH and CDR2 LQKENI. This CDR3 is built from 16 residues. Combining the CDR3 with reference TRBV18 and TRBJ2-7 gives the whole variable domain NAGVMQNPRHLVRRRGQEARLRCSPMKGHSHVYWYRQLPEEGLKFMVYLQKENIIDESGMPKERFSAEFPKEGPSILRIQQVVRGDSAAYFCASSPGQGGGNYEQYFGPGTRLTVT.

This chain connects TRBV6-5 to TRBJ1-1; D remains ambiguous. Looked up from germline, CDR1 is MNHEY and CDR2 is SVGAGI. Trimming cost V 6 bases and J 1 base, with 9 bases left between them. There are 13 residues in the CDR3. For the CDR3, the DNA is TGTGCCAGCAGAAATACGGGGAACACTGAAGCTTTCTTT. It codes for CASRNTGNTEAFF.

The J gene is TRBJ1-3, the V gene TRBV13, with 7 bases aligning to TRBD1. Trimming at V came to 6 bases and at J to 1 base, leaving 12 bases not matched to a gene. Germline V gene data show CDR1 as PRHDT and CDR2 as FYEKMQ (reference sequence). CDR3 length equals 17 residues. CDR3 in amino acids: CASRQQTGWGSGNTIYF. The CDR3 DNA sequence: TGTGCCAGCAGACAACAGACAGGGTGGGGATCTGGAAACACCATATATTTT.

The chain is built from TRBV5-5 and TRBJ2-1, with a weak D call TRBD1 (6 bases). Germline-derived CDR1 and CDR2 are SGHKS and YYEKEE (reference sequence). The V and J ends lost 4 bases and 0 bases respectively, with 14 bases between them. This CDR3 region has 16 residues. The CDR3 DNA is TGTGCCAGCAGCCCCCGGACAGATAGCTCCTACAATGAGCAGTTCTTC. This codes for CASSPRTDSSYNEQFF.

This rearrangement joins TRBV2 to TRBJ1-2; 7 bases map to TRBD1. Germline V lookup: CDR1 SNHLY, CDR2 FYNNEI. The CDR3 contains 12 residues. Losses at the gene ends were 6 bases for V and 2 bases for J; bases not matched to a gene: 0. The CDR3 sequence is CASRQGNYGYTF. CDR3 DNA: TGTGCCAGCAGACAGGGGAACTATGGCTACACCTTC.

V gene TRBV11-2 combines with J gene TRBJ1-3, with 8 bases aligning to TRBD1. The CDR3 consists of 16 residues. Trimming cost V 5 bases and J 2 bases; bases outside gene matches: 8. Germline loops: CDR1 SGHAT, CDR2 FQNNGV. CDR3 coding DNA: TGTGCCAGCAGCCGTCAGGGGGCCAGGGCTGGAAACACCATATATTTT. Amino acids: CASSRQGARAGNTIYF.

This clone was detected once. The chain uses TRBV6-5 and TRBJ2-1; the D gene is possibly TRBD2 (5 bases). V was pared by 6 bases and J by 1 base, with 13 bases between. The CDR3 is 15 residues long. Germline loops: CDR1 MNHEY, CDR2 SVGAGI. For the CDR3, the DNA is TGTGCCAGCAGATACCGGGATGGTTCCTACAATGAGCAGTTCTTC. It yields the protein CASRYRDGSYNEQFF.

As for this clone: This same CDR3 is encoded by further DNA sequences in the sample. The chain couples TRBV7-3 to TRBJ1-2; D might be TRBD1 (6 bases). CDR1 SGHTA and CDR2 FQGTGA come from the germline V gene. The CDR3 has 13 residues. Trimming removed 5 bases at V and 5 bases at J, with 12 bases between. CDR3 residues: CASSPATGYGYTF. CDR3 DNA sequence: TGTGCCAGCAGCCCGGCAACAGGGTATGGCTACACCTTC.